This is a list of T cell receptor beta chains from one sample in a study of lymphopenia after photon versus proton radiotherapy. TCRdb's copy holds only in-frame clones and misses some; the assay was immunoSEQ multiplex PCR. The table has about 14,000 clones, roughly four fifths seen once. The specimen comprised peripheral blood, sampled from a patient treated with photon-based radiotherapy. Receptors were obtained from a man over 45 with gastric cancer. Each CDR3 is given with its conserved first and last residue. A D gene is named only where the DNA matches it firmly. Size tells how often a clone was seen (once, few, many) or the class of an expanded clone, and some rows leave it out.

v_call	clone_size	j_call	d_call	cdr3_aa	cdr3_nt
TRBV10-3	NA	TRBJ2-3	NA	CAIQSGDTQYF	TGTGCCATCCAGAGTGGAGATACGCAGTATTTT
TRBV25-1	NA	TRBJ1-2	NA	CASSEDLGAQNGYTF	TGTGCCAGCAGTGAGGATTTGGGGGCGCAGAATGGCTACACCTTC
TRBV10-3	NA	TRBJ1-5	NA	CAISGGRQPQHF	TGTGCCATCAGTGGCGGCAGACAGCCCCAGCATTTT
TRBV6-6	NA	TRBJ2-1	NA	CASSLSSYNEQFF	TGTGCCAGCAGTTTGAGTTCCTACAATGAGCAGTTCTTC
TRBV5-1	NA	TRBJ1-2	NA	CASSLASSIYGYTF	TGCGCCAGCAGCTTGGCTTCAAGCATCTATGGCTACACCTTC
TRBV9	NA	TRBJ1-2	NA	CASSNPGPGEGYTF	TGTGCCAGCAGCAACCCGGGACCCGGCGAAGGCTACACCTTC
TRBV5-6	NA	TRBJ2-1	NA	CASSLSRSYNEQFF	TGTGCCAGCAGCTTAAGTAGGTCCTACAATGAGCAGTTCTTC
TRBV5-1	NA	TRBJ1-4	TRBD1	CASSKWSGQGNEKLFF	TGCGCCAGCAGTAAATGGTCTGGACAGGGTAATGAAAAACTGTTTTTT
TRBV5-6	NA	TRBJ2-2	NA	CASESGPDTGELFF	TGTGCCAGCGAATCCGGACCCGACACCGGGGAGCTGTTTTTT
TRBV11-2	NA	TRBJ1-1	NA	CASSLDHHRDTEAFF	TGTGCCAGCAGCTTAGATCATCACAGGGACACTGAAGCTTTCTTT
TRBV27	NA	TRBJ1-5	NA	CASSPYNQPQHF	TGTGCCAGCAGTCCGTACAATCAGCCCCAGCATTTT
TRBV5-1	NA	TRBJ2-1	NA	CASSRSSGSSYNEQFF	TGCGCCAGCAGCCGGTCCTCGGGGAGCTCCTACAATGAGCAGTTCTTC
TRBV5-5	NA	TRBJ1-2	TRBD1	CASSLALTGLTNYGYTF	TGTGCCAGCAGCTTGGCTCTGACAGGGTTAACGAACTATGGCTACACCTTC
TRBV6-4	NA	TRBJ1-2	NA	CASSDSAGEGYTF	TGTGCCAGCAGTGACTCGGCAGGGGAGGGCTACACCTTC
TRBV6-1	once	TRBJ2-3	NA	CASSESRDSTDTQYF	TGTGCCAGCAGTGAATCTAGGGATAGCACAGATACGCAGTATTTT
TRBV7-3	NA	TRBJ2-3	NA	CASSPGRGVDTQYF	TGTGCCAGCAGCCCCGGACGGGGCGTAGATACGCAGTATTTT
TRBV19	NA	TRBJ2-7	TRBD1	CASTPDRISYEQYF	TGTGCCAGTACCCCGGACAGGATAAGCTACGAGCAGTACTTC
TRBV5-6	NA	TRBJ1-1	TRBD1	CASSISTGEAFF	TGTGCCAGCAGTATATCGACAGGGGAAGCTTTCTTT
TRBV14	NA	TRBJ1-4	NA	CASMRATNEKLFF	TGTGCCAGCATGCGGGCAACTAATGAAAAACTGTTTTTT
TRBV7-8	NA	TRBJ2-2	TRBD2	CASSLRREGTGELFF	TGTGCCAGCAGCTTAAGGAGGGAGGGCACCGGGGAGCTGTTTTTT
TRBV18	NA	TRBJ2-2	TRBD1	CASSPVRGQGTGELFF	TGTGCCAGCTCACCAGTTCGGGGACAGGGAACCGGGGAGCTGTTTTTT
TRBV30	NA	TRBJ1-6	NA	CAWTGVRGRGRGSPLHF	TGTGCCTGGACAGGCGTACGTGGTAGGGGTCGGGGTTCACCCCTCCACTTT
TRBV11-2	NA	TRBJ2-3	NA	CASSLEPGASSTDTQYF	TGTGCCAGCAGCCTCGAGCCTGGCGCCTCTAGCACAGATACGCAGTATTTT
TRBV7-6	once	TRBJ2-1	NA	CASSLSGDRPYNEQFF	TGTGCCAGCAGCTTATCAGGGGATAGACCCTACAATGAGCAGTTCTTC
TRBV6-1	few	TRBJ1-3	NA	CASSELGYTIYF	TGTGCCAGCAGTGAACTGGGGTACACCATATATTTT
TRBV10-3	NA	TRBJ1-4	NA	CAISQDIFATNEKLFF	TGTGCCATCAGCCAGGACATATTTGCAACTAATGAAAAACTGTTTTTT
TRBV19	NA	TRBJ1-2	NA	CASWAGLVDGYTF	TGTGCCAGTTGGGCAGGGCTGGTGGATGGCTACACCTTC
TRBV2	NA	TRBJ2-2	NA	CASSVLQYTGELFF	TGTGCCAGCAGTGTATTACAATACACCGGGGAGCTGTTTTTT
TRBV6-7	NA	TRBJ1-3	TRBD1	CASRWTGPGNTIYF	TGTGCCAGCAGATGGACAGGGCCTGGAAACACCATATATTTT
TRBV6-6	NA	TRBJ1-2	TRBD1	CASSFDRAGGYTF	TGTGCCAGCAGTTTCGACAGGGCCGGAGGCTACACCTTC
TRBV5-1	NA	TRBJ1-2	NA	CASSLARFYGYTF	TGCGCCAGCAGCTTGGCCAGGTTCTATGGCTACACCTTC
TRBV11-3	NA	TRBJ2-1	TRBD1	CASSGDRGNEQFF	TGTGCCAGCAGCGGGGACAGGGGGAATGAGCAGTTCTTC
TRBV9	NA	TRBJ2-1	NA	CASSVALARREQFF	TGTGCCAGCAGCGTAGCTCTAGCCAGGAGGGAGCAGTTCTTC
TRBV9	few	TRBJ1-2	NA	CASSPDGRLSGGYTF	TGTGCCAGCAGCCCAGACGGGCGACTTAGCGGTGGCTACACCTTC
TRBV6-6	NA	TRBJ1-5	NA	CASSNSQPQHF	TGTGCCAGCAGTAATAGTCAGCCCCAGCATTTT
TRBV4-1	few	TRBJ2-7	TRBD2	CASAMVSGALYEQYF	TGCGCCAGCGCCATGGTTAGCGGGGCCCTCTACGAGCAGTACTTC